This record looks at one T cell receptor beta chain sequence and its context. What it binds is unknown. V dropped 6 bases and J dropped 1 base, with 11 bases sitting between them. The germline V gene has CDR1 SNHLY and CDR2 FYNNEI. This CDR3 contains 14 residues. The treatment is: roughly 20 received Ad26.COV2.S at low or high dose, single or two shots; several received placebo; per-sample allocation not given. Day 63 after the first injection of vaccine or placebo was the sampling time. Donor was an adult aged 18-55 years in Boston. The data belong to a study of Ad26.COV2.S vaccination and SARS-CoV-2 variants. Study-wide context: Dosing was one shot or two shots 56 days apart. The study's findings and limits: Vaccine recipients surpassed placebo recipients in spike-specific TCR breadth.

Only in-frame clones appear in the TCRdb table, and some are missing; sequencing was by immunoSEQ multiplex PCR. Of 450,000 to 550,000 clones in the sample, approximately 92% were seen once. The V call is TRBV2, the J call TRBJ2-3, with D perhaps given as TRBD1 or TRBD2 (5 bases each). This receptor was obtained from a person between 18 and 60 years old who received the Ad26.COV2.S COVID-19 vaccine or a placebo. The source was peripheral blood, collected in a trial of Ad26.COV2.S vaccine versus placebo. CDR3: CASRGPGGTDTQYF. The DNA for the CDR3 is TGTGCCAGCAGGGGGCCCGGGGGCACAGATACGCAGTATTTT.